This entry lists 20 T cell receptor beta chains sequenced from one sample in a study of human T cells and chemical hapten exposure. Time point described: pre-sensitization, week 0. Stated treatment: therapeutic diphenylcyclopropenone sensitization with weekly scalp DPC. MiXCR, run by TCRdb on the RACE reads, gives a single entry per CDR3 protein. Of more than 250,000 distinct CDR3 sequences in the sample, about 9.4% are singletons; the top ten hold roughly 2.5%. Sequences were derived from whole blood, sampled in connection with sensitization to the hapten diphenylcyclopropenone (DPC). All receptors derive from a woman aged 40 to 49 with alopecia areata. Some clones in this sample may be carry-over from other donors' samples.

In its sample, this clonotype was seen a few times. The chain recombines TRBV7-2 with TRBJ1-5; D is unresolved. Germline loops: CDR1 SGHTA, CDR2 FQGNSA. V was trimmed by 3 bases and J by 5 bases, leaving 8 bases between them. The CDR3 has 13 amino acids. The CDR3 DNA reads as TGTGCCAGCAGCTTCGAGGCAGATCAGCCCCAGCATTTT. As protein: CASSFEADQPQHF.

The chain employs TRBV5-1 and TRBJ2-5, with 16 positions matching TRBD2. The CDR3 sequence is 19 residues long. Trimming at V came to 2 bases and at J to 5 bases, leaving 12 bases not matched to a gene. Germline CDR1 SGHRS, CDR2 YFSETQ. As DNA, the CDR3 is TGCGCCAGCAGCTTCGCCGGGACTAGCGGGAGGGCCATGGGTGAGACCCAGTACTTC. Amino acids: CASSFAGTSGRAMGETQYF.

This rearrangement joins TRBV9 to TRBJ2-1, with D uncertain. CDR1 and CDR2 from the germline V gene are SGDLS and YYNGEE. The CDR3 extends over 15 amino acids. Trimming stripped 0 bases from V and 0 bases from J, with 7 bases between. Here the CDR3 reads CASSVVLGSYNEQFF. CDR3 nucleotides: TGTGCCAGCAGCGTAGTTTTGGGCTCCTACAATGAGCAGTTCTTC.

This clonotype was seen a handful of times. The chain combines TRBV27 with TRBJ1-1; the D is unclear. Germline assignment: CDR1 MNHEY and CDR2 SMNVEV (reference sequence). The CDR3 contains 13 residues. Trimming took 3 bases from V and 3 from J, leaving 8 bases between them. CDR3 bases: TGTGCCAGCAGTTTTATCCGGGACACTGAAGCTTTCTTT. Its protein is CASSFIRDTEAFF.

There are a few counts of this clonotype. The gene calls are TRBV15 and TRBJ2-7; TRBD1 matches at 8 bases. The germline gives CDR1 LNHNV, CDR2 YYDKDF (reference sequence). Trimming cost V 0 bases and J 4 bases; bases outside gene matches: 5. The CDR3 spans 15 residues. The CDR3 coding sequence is TGTGCCACCAGCAGAGATCTCACAGGGGGATACGAGCAGTACTTC. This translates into CATSRDLTGGYEQYF.

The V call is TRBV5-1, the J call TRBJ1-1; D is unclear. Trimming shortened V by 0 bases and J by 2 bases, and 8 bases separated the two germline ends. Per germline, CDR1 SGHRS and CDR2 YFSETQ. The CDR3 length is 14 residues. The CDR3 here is CASSLGRINTEAFF. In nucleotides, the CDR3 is TGCGCCAGCAGCTTGGGGCGGATAAACACTGAAGCTTTCTTT. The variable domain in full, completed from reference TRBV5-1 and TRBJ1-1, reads KAGVTQTPRYLIKTRGQQVTLSCSPISGHRSVSWYQQTPGQGLQFLFEYFSETQRNKGNFPGRFSGRQFSNSRSEMNVSTLELGDSALYLCASSLGRINTEAFFGQGTRLTVV.

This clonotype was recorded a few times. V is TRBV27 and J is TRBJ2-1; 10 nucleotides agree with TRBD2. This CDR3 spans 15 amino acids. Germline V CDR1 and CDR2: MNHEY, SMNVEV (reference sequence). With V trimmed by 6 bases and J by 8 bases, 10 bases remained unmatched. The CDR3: CASRPPSGRAYEQFF. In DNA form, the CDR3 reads TGTGCCAGCAGACCCCCAAGCGGGAGGGCCTATGAGCAGTTCTTC.

CDR3 sequence (DNA): TGTGCCAGCACCGGGACAGGGGGCTACAATGAGCAGTTCTTC. This gives the protein CASTGTGGYNEQFF. The V call is TRBV7-9, the J call TRBJ2-1; 11 nucleotides line up with TRBD1. J lost 3 bases, V lost 7 bases, and 2 bases had no gene match. This CDR3 spans 14 amino acids. Looked up from germline, CDR1 is SEHNR and CDR2 is FQNEAQ (reference sequence).

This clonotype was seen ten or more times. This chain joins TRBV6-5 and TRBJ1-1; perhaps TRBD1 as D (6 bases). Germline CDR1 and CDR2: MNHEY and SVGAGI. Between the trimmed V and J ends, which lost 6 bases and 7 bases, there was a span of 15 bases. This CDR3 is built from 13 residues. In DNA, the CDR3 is TGTGCCAGCAGGAGGGGGGGCAGTTATGAAGCTTTCTTT. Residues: CASRRGGSYEAFF.

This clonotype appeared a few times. As DNA, the CDR3 is TGTGCCAGCAGCAGGGGGTCCGCTAATGAAAAACTGTTTTTT. Encoded protein: CASSRGSANEKLFF. The chain couples TRBV6-2 or TRBV6-3 to TRBJ1-4; TRBD1 matches at 7 bases. Trimming cost V 6 bases and J 3 bases; bases outside gene matches: 4. The CDR3 is 14 amino acids. Germline CDR1 reads MNHEY; CDR2 reads SVGEGT.

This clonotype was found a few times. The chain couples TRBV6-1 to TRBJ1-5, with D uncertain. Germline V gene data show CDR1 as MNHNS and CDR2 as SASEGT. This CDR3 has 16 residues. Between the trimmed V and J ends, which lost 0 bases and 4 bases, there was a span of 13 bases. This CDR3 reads CASSEAQRMNNQPQHF. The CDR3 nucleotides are TGTGCCAGCAGTGAAGCCCAGCGGATGAATAATCAGCCCCAGCATTTT.

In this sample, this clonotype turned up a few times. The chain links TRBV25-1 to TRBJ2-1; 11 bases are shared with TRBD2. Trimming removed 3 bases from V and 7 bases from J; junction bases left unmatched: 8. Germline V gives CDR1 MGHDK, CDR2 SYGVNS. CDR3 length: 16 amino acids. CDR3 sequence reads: CASSDFTSGRLNEQFF. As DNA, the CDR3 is TGTGCCAGCAGTGACTTTACTAGCGGGAGACTAAATGAGCAGTTCTTC.

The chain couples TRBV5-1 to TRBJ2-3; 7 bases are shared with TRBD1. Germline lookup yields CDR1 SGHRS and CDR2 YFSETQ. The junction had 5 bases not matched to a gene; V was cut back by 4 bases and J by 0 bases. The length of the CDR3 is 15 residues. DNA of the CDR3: TGCGCCAGCAGCGGACAGGCGACTAGCACAGATACGCAGTATTTT. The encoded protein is CASSGQATSTDTQYF.

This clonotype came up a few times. CDR3 sequence reads: CASSIAPGQGAIGYTF. In nucleotides, the CDR3 is TGTGCCAGCAGCATCGCCCCGGGACAGGGGGCGATTGGCTACACCTTC. J is TRBJ1-2 and V is TRBV7-9; 12 positions match TRBD1. CDR3 length: 16 residues. V was pared by 5 bases and J by 7 bases, with 11 bases of the junction left unmatched. Germline CDR1 and CDR2: SEHNR and FQNEAQ (reference sequence).

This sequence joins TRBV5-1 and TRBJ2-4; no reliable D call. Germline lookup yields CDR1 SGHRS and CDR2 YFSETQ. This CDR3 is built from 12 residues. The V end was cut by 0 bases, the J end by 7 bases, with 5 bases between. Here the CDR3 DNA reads TGCGCCAGCAGCTTGGCCGGGAACATTCAGTACTTC. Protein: CASSLAGNIQYF.

CDR3: CSARPTQSYEQYF. CDR3 nucleotides: TGCAGTGCTAGGCCGACACAATCCTACGAGCAGTACTTC. The V and J genes are TRBV20-1 and TRBJ2-7; D is ambiguous. Looked up from germline, CDR1 is DFQATT and CDR2 is SNEGSKA (reference sequence). Trimming removed 3 bases at V and 1 base at J, with 10 bases between. The CDR3 has 13 amino acids.

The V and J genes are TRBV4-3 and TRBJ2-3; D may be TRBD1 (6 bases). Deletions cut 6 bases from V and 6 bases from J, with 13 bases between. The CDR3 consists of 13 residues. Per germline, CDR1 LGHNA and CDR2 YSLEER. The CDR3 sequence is CASRGHPFDTQYF. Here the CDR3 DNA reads TGCGCCAGCAGGGGACACCCGTTTGATACGCAGTATTTT.

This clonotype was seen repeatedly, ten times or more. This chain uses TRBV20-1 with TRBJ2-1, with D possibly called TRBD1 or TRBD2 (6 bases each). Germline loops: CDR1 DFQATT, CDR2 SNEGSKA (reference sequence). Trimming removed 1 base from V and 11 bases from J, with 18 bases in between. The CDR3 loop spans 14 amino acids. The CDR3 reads CSARGGAGHIQQFF. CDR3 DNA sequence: TGCAGTGCTAGAGGTGGGGCGGGACATATTCAGCAGTTCTTC.

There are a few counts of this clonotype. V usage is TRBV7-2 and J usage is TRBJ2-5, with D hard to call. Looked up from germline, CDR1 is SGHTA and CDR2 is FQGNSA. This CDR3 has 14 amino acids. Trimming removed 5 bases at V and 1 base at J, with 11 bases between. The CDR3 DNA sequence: TGTGCCAGCAGCCGAAACACGGCCCAAGAGACCCAGTACTTC. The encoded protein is CASSRNTAQETQYF.

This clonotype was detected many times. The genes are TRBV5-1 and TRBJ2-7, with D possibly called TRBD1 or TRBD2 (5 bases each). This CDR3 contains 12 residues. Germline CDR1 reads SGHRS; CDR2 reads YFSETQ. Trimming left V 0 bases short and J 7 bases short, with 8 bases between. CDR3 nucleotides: TGCGCCAGCAGCTTGGTGGGGGATGAGCAGTACTTC. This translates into CASSLVGDEQYF.